This record covers a single TCR beta chain. Its antigen remains unknown. Other DNA sequences in the same sample also yield this CDR3. The source of the sample is a study of radiation and T cells in renal cell carcinoma. Broader study findings: Baseline intratumoral clonotype presence is unknown without pretreatment biopsies. In blood, top tumor clones expanded by 2 weeks, shrinking by 4.

Documented time point: blood 2 weeks post-SBRT. Treatment reported: 15 Gy SBRT to primary tumor, nephrectomy 4 weeks later. Blood was sampled at baseline, 2 weeks and 4 weeks after SBRT. Clear cell pathology was present in this patient's renal cell carcinoma. The CDR3 length is 15 residues. After removal of 3 bases from V and 2 bases from J, the junction contained 4 bases not matched to a gene. Germline CDR1 reads SGDLS; CDR2 reads YYNGEE. Measured with immunoSEQ multiplex PCR; TCRdb has only the in-frame clones, and not every one. The table has about 58,000 clones, just over 75% seen once. This sequence originates from a man aged 55-75 years with renal cell carcinoma. J is TRBJ2-1 and V is TRBV9, with 8 bases that match TRBD1. The source was blood, collected from a patient whose treatment included radiotherapy and nephrectomy. CDR3 in amino acids: CASSALTGAYNEQFF. The CDR3 DNA follows: TGTGCCAGCAGCGCTCTGACAGGGGCCTACAATGAGCAGTTCTTC.